The TCR beta chain under discussion was sequenced for a study of shared clonotypes between healthy human individuals. Study-wide points: Naive subsets, compared against memory subsets, generally had larger estimated richness values. The donor pool, a small one, limited the genetic and exposure-history diversity represented.

Every subset had its genomic DNA shared out evenly among several immunoSEQ plates. Template for every sorted-subset replicate PCR totaled around 200 ng DNA, tens of thousands of T cell genomes. Generated by immunoSEQ multiplex PCR, the TCRdb table keeps only in-frame clones and is missing some. The sample has over 950,000 clones, approximately 75% seen once. Turning to this clone: Its antigen remains unknown.

The sequenced sample consisted of memory CD4+ T cells from PBMCs. Specified subset: CD45RA-negative fraction. The sequence derives from a young man in good health. Some clones in this sample may be carry-over from other donors' samples.

The CDR3 loop reads CASSLVSVNVLTF. The DNA for the CDR3 is TGTGCCAGCAGTTTGGTCAGTGTCAACGTCCTGACTTTC. V is TRBV28 and J is TRBJ2-6, with D uncertain. The CDR3 spans 13 residues. V was clipped by 3 bases and J by 9 bases, with 9 bases between them. Germline values: CDR1 MDHEN, CDR2 SYDVKM.